These 5 T cell receptor beta chains were all obtained from the same sample, sequenced in a study of cytomegalovirus exposure and HLA in healthy donors. Sequencing used immunoSEQ multiplex PCR; TCRdb keeps in-frame clones, though not all of them. The repertoire holds some 150,000 clones, approximately 89% seen once, with roughly 2.7% in the top ten. What was sequenced was PBMCs. The receptor source for this set is a man younger than 35 in good health and CMV-seropositive.

J is TRBJ1-1 and V is TRBV10-3, with D possibly TRBD1 on 5 matching bases. The CDR3 sequence is 13 residues long. Per the germline V gene, CDR1 is ENHRY and CDR2 is SYGVKD. V lost 7 bases and J lost 1, with 10 bases in between. This CDR3 reads CAITGGANTEAFF. The CDR3 coding sequence is TGTGCCATCACCGGTGGGGCGAACACTGAAGCTTTCTTT.

By share of the sample, this clone is medium-sized. The rearrangement links TRBV5-1 to TRBJ2-1; 7 bases fit TRBD1. After removal of 1 base from V and 5 bases from J, the junction contained 6 bases not matched to a gene. Germline CDR1 is SGHRS and CDR2 is YFSETQ. The CDR3 is 15 residues long. The CDR3 reads CASSLSGQSNNEQFF. CDR3 coding DNA: TGCGCCAGCAGCTTGTCGGGACAGTCCAACAATGAGCAGTTCTTC.

The V and J genes are TRBV5-6 and TRBJ2-7, with TRBD1 as a possible D gene (5 bases). The CDR3 extends over 13 amino acids. Trimming shortened V by 2 bases and J by 5 bases, and 11 bases separated the two germline ends. CDR1 is SGHDT and CDR2 is YYEEEE in the germline V gene. The CDR3 here is CASSLLAGHEQYF. The CDR3 bases are TGTGCCAGCAGCTTATTAGCAGGGCACGAGCAGTACTTC.

The CDR3 bases are TGTGCCAGCAGCTTGTTTACAGGGGGTGAAGCTTTCTTT. This translates into CASSLFTGGEAFF. The V and J genes are TRBV11-3 and TRBJ1-1; TRBD1 matches 8 bases. The CDR3 covers 13 residues. Trimming took 3 bases from V and 7 from J; bases not matched to a gene: 4. From germline, CDR1 is SGHNT and CDR2 YENEEA.

This clone was found a few times. This chain connects TRBV2 to TRBJ2-6; TRBD2 is a possible D gene (5 bases). Per the germline V gene, CDR1 is SNHLY and CDR2 is FYNNEI. The CDR3 extends over 15 amino acids. V was shortened by 4 bases and J by 3 bases, with 10 bases between the two germline ends. The CDR3 nucleotides are TGTGCCAGCAGTGGAGGAGGAGTTGGGGCCAACGTCCTGACTTTC. Translated, it gives CASSGGGVGANVLTF.